This TCR beta chain was identified in a study of shared clonotypes between healthy human individuals. The V end was cut by 5 bases, the J end by 7 bases, with 12 bases between. This CDR3 has 13 residues. Germline CDR1 SGHNT, CDR2 YENEEA. Sequenced by immunoSEQ multiplex PCR; TCRdb stores in-frame clones only, minus some. The sample contains over a million clones, more than 95% of which appear only once. With respect to this clone: Antigen: not known.

The healthy adult donors were HIV-negative and reported no recent acute infections or vaccinations. The study separated CD4+ cells into CD45RA+ naive and CD45RA-negative memory subsets. General study points: Four donors had about 5.1% of their naive CD4 clonotypes in common. Shared clonotypes across all four donors exceeded non-shared ones in generation probability.

The source is a man between 25 and 39 years old in good health. The sample was naive CD4+ T cells sorted from blood. Subset described: CD45RA+ positively selected. The rearrangement links TRBV11-3 to TRBJ2-1, with D perhaps TRBD2 (6 bases). The CDR3 protein is CASSPGRRNEQFF. The DNA for the CDR3 is TGTGCCAGCAGCCCCGGGAGAAGGAATGAGCAGTTCTTC.